Sequencing of this T cell receptor (beta chain) was carried out in a study of a mutant IDH1 vaccine in newly diagnosed glioma. Study-wide context: Patients were started on vaccination 4-6 weeks after radiotherapy alone, or with temozolomide cycles. The study, taken as a whole, reports: Induction of immune responses by the vaccine occurred in about 95% of patients.

There are a few counts of this clone. Its antigen is unidentified. Profiling relied on immunoSEQ multiplex PCR, and the TCRdb table lists in-frame clones only, not all of them. Of tens of thousands of clones listed, 90% are singletons. The time point denotes: week 11, during vaccination. Vaccination used 300 ug of mutant IDH1 20-mer peptide per dose, with topical imiquimod. There were new WHO grade 3 or 4 astrocytomas in the donors, and these were IDH1-mutant and ATRX-lost. V gave up 2 bases and J gave up 3 bases, with 14 bases separating them. The germline V gene has CDR1 GTSNPN and CDR2 SVGIG (reference sequence). This CDR3 is built from 16 residues.

The source of this sequence is a man aged 18 to 29 with glioma. The chain is built from TRBV30 and TRBJ1-6; D is possibly TRBD1 (5 bases). This material consisted of PBMCs, taken from a glioma patient whose treatment included an IDH1 peptide vaccine. CDR3 protein: CAWSPTWDGYNSPLHF. The CDR3 nucleotides are TGTGCCTGGAGTCCAACTTGGGACGGCTATAATTCACCCCTCCACTTT.